Listed below are T cell receptor beta chains from one sample, sequenced in a study of cytomegalovirus exposure and HLA in healthy donors. TCRdb's copy holds only in-frame clones and misses some; the assay was immunoSEQ multiplex PCR. The table has 150,000 to 200,000 clones, around 80% seen once; the top ten hold around 2%. Material: PBMCs. These receptors came from a woman in her late teens or twenties in good health and CMV-seropositive. CDR3s leave out the opening cysteine and the closing phenylalanine or tryptophan. Not every row has a clone size; where given, it reads once, few, many or a size class.

TRBJ1-1,TRBV23-1,NA,ASSRTMDRGTNTEAF
TRBJ1-1,TRBV5-4,NA,ASSTTGQNTEAF
TRBJ2-2,TRBV27,NA,ASTLFSGSTGELF
TRBJ1-4,TRBV7-9,NA,ASSLVGGEDEKLF
TRBJ1-1,TRBV4-1,NA,ASRITPGISGTEAF
TRBJ2-4,TRBV5-1,NA,ASSLAFNSGGAGTKNIQY
TRBJ2-1,TRBV4-1,few,ASRSTASGASAEQF
TRBJ1-5,TRBV5-1,NA,ASSLDPVGHDVGQPQH
TRBJ2-2,TRBV6-1,NA,ASSEVGTGVTGELF
TRBJ1-4,TRBV5-1,NA,ASSFVVEGPGSEKLF
TRBJ1-2,TRBV27,NA,ASSLSLLRQLQPNYGYT
TRBJ1-1,TRBV19,few,ATRQGMNTEAF
TRBJ2-2,TRBV4-2,NA,ASSQWTSGEGTGELF
TRBJ2-7,TRBV28,NA,ANTLAASSYEQY
TRBJ2-3,TRBV5-1,NA,ASRDQGVDTQY
TRBJ2-5,TRBV7-2,NA,ASSLGSEETQY
TRBJ1-5,TRBV4-2,NA,ASSQYSGGQPQH
TRBJ2-1,TRBV7-2,NA,ASSLSRPGLAHNEQF
TRBJ1-5,TRBV27,NA,ASRSGNQPQH
TRBJ2-7,TRBV7-9,NA,ASSLGWGQGARDEQY
TRBJ1-3,TRBV6-6,NA,ASSGDRAGNTIY
TRBJ1-2,TRBV29-1,NA,SAEVTNFVGGYYGYT
TRBJ2-3,TRBV12-5,NA,ASGLVRTGEFFTDTQY
TRBJ1-6,TRBV11-2,once,ASSGRDRGQAYNSPLH
TRBJ2-5,TRBV5-4,NA,ASSLAGQGAFEETQY
TRBJ2-2,TRBV7-3,once,ASSSTSGNTGELF
TRBJ1-1,TRBV25-1,NA,ASRGTGGLTEAF
TRBJ1-1,TRBV4-3,NA,ASSQVYGMNTEAF
TRBJ2-5,TRBV5-1,few,ASSNPGGMETQY
TRBJ2-5,TRBV28,NA,ASSLWIRGGQETQY
TRBJ1-1,TRBV4-3,NA,ASSQPGNTEAF
TRBJ1-4,TRBV6-1,NA,ASSEAPGGKNEKLF
TRBJ2-6,TRBV6-4,NA,ASSGGSGGSDGANVLT
TRBJ2-7,TRBV5-1,NA,ASSPRLAGTYEQY
TRBJ1-3,TRBV5-6,NA,ASSLVGRASGNTIY
TRBJ2-3,TRBV5-4,NA,ASSRGVTGSYTDTQY
TRBJ1-1,TRBV28,NA,ASNPGNEAF
TRBJ1-2,TRBV5-4,NA,ASAPTGIGGYT
TRBJ1-3,TRBV23-1,NA,ASSQVSLEGYSGNTIY
TRBJ2-2,TRBV7-8,NA,ASSFPKLAGNTGELF
TRBJ1-6,TRBV30,few,AWSDTGGGSPLH
TRBJ2-2,TRBV7-6,NA,ASSGRGGALNTGELF
TRBJ1-5,TRBV5-5,NA,ASNWTGDQPQH
TRBJ1-1,TRBV28,few,ASSLGGITEAF
TRBJ1-1,TRBV29-1,NA,SVVSTEAF